A single sample gave rise to the 26 T cell receptor beta chains below, sequenced in a study of T cell responses to AZD1222 COVID-19 vaccine. The repertoire was sequenced with immunoSEQ multiplex PCR; TCRdb's copy has only in-frame clones and lacks some. The repertoire has about 120,000 clones, 92% of them found once; the top ten carry around 0.96%. This specimen consisted of peripheral blood, obtained on day 0 of AZD1222 vaccination. These receptors all come from an adult in good health.

The chain recombines TRBV3-1 (or the pseudogene TRBV3-2) with TRBJ2-3; 9 bases are a match to TRBD2. The CDR3 covers 15 residues. The germline CDR1 and CDR2 sequences are LGHDT and YNNKEL (reference sequence). V lost 3 bases, J lost 7 bases, and 8 bases stayed unmatched. The CDR3 loop is CASSHASGNPNTQYF. The CDR3 bases are TGTGCCAGCAGCCACGCTAGCGGGAATCCAAATACGCAGTATTTT.

CDR3 protein: CASSLPRTGNNEQFF. For the CDR3, the DNA is TGTGCCAGCAGCTTACCCCGGACAGGGAACAATGAGCAGTTCTTC. V and J are TRBV11-2 and TRBJ2-1; TRBD1 aligns across 8 bases. With V trimmed by 2 bases and J by 5 bases, 5 bases remained unmatched. CDR1 and CDR2 (germline): SGHAT, FQNNGV. CDR3 length: 15 residues.

The V gene is TRBV9, the J gene TRBJ2-1; no clear D gene. CDR1 is SGDLS and CDR2 is YYNGEE in the germline V gene. The CDR3 consists of 15 residues. V lost 4 bases to trimming and J lost 1 base, with 12 bases between them. This CDR3 is CASSLRIYSYNEQFF. CDR3 DNA sequence: TGTGCCAGCAGCCTTCGCATATATTCCTACAATGAGCAGTTCTTC.

The chain is built from TRBV5-4 and TRBJ2-5, with 11 bases that match TRBD1. There are 14 residues in the CDR3. The J segment lost 6 bases and the V segment lost 3 bases, leaving 4 bases of the junction unmatched. Germline V gene sequence: CDR1 SGHNT, CDR2 YYREEE (reference sequence). The CDR3 DNA is TGTGCCAGCAGCTCCGGACAGGGGGCAAAGACCCAGTACTTC. This sequence encodes CASSSGQGAKTQYF.

The chain employs TRBV5-5 and TRBJ2-2; 10 bases align to TRBD2. CDR3 length equals 15 residues. Germline V gene data show CDR1 as SGHKS and CDR2 as YYEKEE (reference sequence). V dropped 3 bases and J dropped 4; count of bases not matched to a gene: 3. The CDR3: CASSWTSGSTGELFF. The CDR3 bases are TGTGCCAGCAGCTGGACTAGCGGCTCCACCGGGGAGCTGTTTTTT.

The CDR3 region is CASGLGRNSNQPQHF. The CDR3 bases are TGTGCTAGTGGTTTGGGCAGGAATAGCAATCAGCCCCAGCATTTT. This chain links TRBV12-5 with TRBJ1-5, with D hard to call. Trimming shortened V by 1 base and J by 0 bases, and 7 bases separated the two germline ends. Germline assignment: CDR1 LGHNT and CDR2 FRNRAP. The CDR3 has 15 residues.

The chain employs TRBV7-8 and TRBJ1-3; D is uncertain. V dropped 5 bases and J dropped 0 bases, with 11 bases sitting between them. This CDR3 has 15 amino acids. Looked up from germline, CDR1 is SGHVS and CDR2 is FQNEAQ. The CDR3, as DNA: TGTGCCAGCAGCCCCGCAGGAAGCTCTGGAAACACCATATATTTT. As protein: CASSPAGSSGNTIYF.

This chain links TRBV18 with TRBJ2-1; D remains unclear. The germline V gene has CDR1 KGHSH and CDR2 LQKENI. CDR3 size: 14 residues. The V and J ends lost 4 bases and 14 bases respectively, with 21 bases between them. This CDR3 reads CASSHTRPPLEEFF. DNA of the CDR3: TGTGCCAGCTCACATACGAGACCACCACTGGAAGAGTTCTTC.

This clone was picked up one time. The V call is TRBV12-5, the J call TRBJ1-1, with D possibly being TRBD1 (5 bases). Germline loops: CDR1 LGHNT, CDR2 FRNRAP. The CDR3 has 14 amino acids. V gave up 5 bases and J gave up 1 base, with 11 bases separating them. The CDR3 region is CASGPQTANTEAFF. The DNA of the CDR3 is TGTGCTAGTGGTCCGCAGACAGCGAACACTGAAGCTTTCTTT.

The gene calls are TRBV30 and TRBJ2-5; a possible D gene is TRBD2 (6 bases). The CDR3 has 15 residues. Germline CDR1 reads GTSNPN; CDR2 reads SVGIG (reference sequence). Trimming pared 0 bases from V and 5 bases from J, leaving 16 bases between. The CDR3 spells CAWSVGGQGLETQYF. Written as DNA, the CDR3 is TGTGCCTGGAGTGTAGGAGGGCAGGGACTGGAGACCCAGTACTTC.

The chain joins TRBV2 to TRBJ1-5; TRBD1 matches 9 bases. The V gene's germline CDR1 is SNHLY and CDR2 FYNNEI. The V gene end was trimmed by 5 bases and the J gene end by 1 base; junction bases not matched to a gene: 9. The CDR3 is 17 amino acids. CDR3 sequence: CASSTQWGTGSNQPQHF. CDR3 in DNA: TGTGCCAGCAGTACCCAATGGGGGACAGGGAGCAATCAGCCCCAGCATTTT.

The J gene is TRBJ1-2, the V gene TRBV28, with unresolved D. The CDR3 runs to 11 residues. Germline V gives CDR1 MDHEN, CDR2 SYDVKM. V lost 6 bases to trimming and J lost 11 bases, with 13 bases between them. This CDR3 reads CASSRVPWYTF. CDR3 DNA sequence: TGTGCCAGCAGCCGCGTACCTTGGTACACCTTC.

The rearrangement links TRBV7-9 to TRBJ1-2; 8 bases map to TRBD1. Unmatched junction bases numbered 13, after V lost 5 bases and J lost 5 bases. Germline assignment: CDR1 SEHNR and CDR2 FQNEAQ (reference sequence). The CDR3 contains 16 residues. CDR3 nucleotide sequence: TGTGCCAGCAGCCACCCGGACAGGGAGGCTTTTTATGGCTACACCTTC. Its protein product is CASSHPDREAFYGYTF.

The chain combines TRBV6-5 with TRBJ1-1; 7 nucleotides agree with TRBD1. The germline gives CDR1 MNHEY, CDR2 SVGAGI. This CDR3 region has 15 residues. With 0 bases clipped from V and 3 bases from J, the junction kept 4 bases outside the gene matches. The CDR3 spells CASSYSFGTDTEAFF. The DNA of the CDR3 is TGTGCCAGCAGTTACTCGTTCGGGACAGACACTGAAGCTTTCTTT.

This clone was found once. The chain joins TRBV5-6 to TRBJ1-5; TRBD1 matches 8 bases. The junction had 10 bases not matched to a gene; V was cut back by 1 base and J by 4 bases. This CDR3 is 17 amino acids long. Germline V gene lookup returns CDR1 SGHDT and CDR2 YYEEEE. In DNA, the CDR3 is TGTGCCAGCAGCTTGTTAAAAGGGACAGGCGGGAATCAGCCCCAGCATTTT. Translated: CASSLLKGTGGNQPQHF.

Here the CDR3 DNA reads TGCGCCAGCAGCCTACGAGACAGGGGCTTTGGAAACACCATATATTTT. Protein sequence: CASSLRDRGFGNTIYF. V gene TRBV5-1 combines with J gene TRBJ1-3; 8 positions agree with TRBD1. Germline-derived CDR1 and CDR2 are SGHRS and YFSETQ. CDR3 length: 16 amino acids. Germline trimming cut 4 bases from V and 3 bases from J; bases unmatched to any gene: 9.

This chain uses TRBV19 with TRBJ2-1; D might be TRBD2 (5 bases). CDR1 LNHDA and CDR2 SQIVND come from the germline V gene (reference sequence). This CDR3 spans 14 amino acids. V was pared by 0 bases and J by 6 bases, with 9 bases between. CDR3 coding DNA: TGTGCCAGTAGTATAGACTGGACTTCCAATGAGCAGTTCTTC. Encoded protein: CASSIDWTSNEQFF.

The chain uses TRBV28 and TRBJ2-1; D is perhaps TRBD1 or TRBD2 (5 bases each). V gave up 5 bases and J gave up 10 bases, with 18 bases separating them. The CDR3 sequence is 14 residues long. Germline V gene lookup returns CDR1 MDHEN and CDR2 SYDVKM. The CDR3 region is CASSPWGLAREQFF. The CDR3 region has the DNA TGTGCCAGCAGTCCCTGGGGGTTGGCACGGGAGCAGTTCTTC.

This clone was seen a handful of times. The chain employs TRBV30 and TRBJ1-2; D possibly corresponds to TRBD1 (5 bases). The V gene lost 2 bases and the J gene lost 2 bases, with 18 bases spanning the gap. The CDR3 extends over 16 amino acids. Germline V CDR1 and CDR2: GTSNPN, SVGIG (reference sequence). The chain's CDR3 is CAWSSPAGRLNYGYTF. The CDR3 nucleotides read TGTGCCTGGAGTTCGCCAGCGGGACGGTTAAACTATGGCTACACCTTC.

The chain links TRBV7-2 to TRBJ2-7; possibly TRBD1 or TRBD2 for D (5 bases each). V was shortened by 5 bases and J by 4 bases, with 12 bases between the two germline ends. The CDR3 loop spans 13 amino acids. Germline CDR1 is SGHTA and CDR2 is FQGNSA. CDR3 in DNA: TGTGCCAGCAGCCAACTGGGACCATACGAGCAGTACTTC. It is translated as CASSQLGPYEQYF.

The gene calls are TRBV28 and TRBJ2-7, with D hard to call. Germline loops: CDR1 MDHEN, CDR2 SYDVKM. The CDR3 contains 14 residues. Trimming took off 3 bases at V and 3 bases at J, with 12 bases between the two ends. The CDR3 protein is CASSFPGVSYEQYF. The CDR3 region has the DNA TGTGCCAGCAGTTTTCCTGGGGTCAGCTACGAGCAGTACTTC.

This clone was seen a few times. The genes are TRBV20-1 and TRBJ2-3, with unresolved D. Trimming left V 2 bases short and J 11 bases short, with 8 bases between. The germline V gene encodes CDR1 DFQATT and CDR2 SNEGSKA (reference sequence). This CDR3 is 10 amino acids long. The CDR3 DNA is TGCAGTGCTAGAAATCCCTTGCAGTATTTT. Its translation: CSARNPLQYF.

The chain recombines TRBV5-4 with TRBJ2-2; possible D gene TRBD2, 6 bases. The CDR3 contains 16 residues. Germline loops: CDR1 SGHNT, CDR2 YYREEE (reference sequence). Trimming left V 0 bases short and J 4 bases short, with 13 bases between. CDR3 residues: CASSLGGARGTGELFF. The CDR3 nucleotides are TGTGCCAGCAGCTTGGGAGGGGCGCGGGGCACCGGGGAGCTGTTTTTT. Combining the CDR3 with reference TRBV5-4 and TRBJ2-2 gives the whole variable domain ETGVTQSPTHLIKTRGQQVTLRCSSQSGHNTVSWYQQALGQGPQFIFQYYREEENGRGNFPPRFSGLQFPNYSSELNVNALELDDSALYLCASSLGGARGTGELFFGEGSRLTVL.

The chain combines TRBV2 with TRBJ2-1; 10 positions agree with TRBD2. The germline V gene has CDR1 SNHLY and CDR2 FYNNEI. There are 15 residues in the CDR3. Trimming cost V 6 bases and J 0 bases; bases outside gene matches: 2. CDR3: CASSGLAVSYNEQFF. CDR3 coding DNA: TGTGCCAGCAGCGGACTAGCGGTCTCCTACAATGAGCAGTTCTTC.

The chain couples TRBV2 to TRBJ1-3; tentatively, D is TRBD1 (6 bases). CDR1 SNHLY and CDR2 FYNNEI come from the germline V gene. The length of the CDR3 is 14 residues. Trimming cost V 5 bases and J 5 bases, with 13 bases left between them. CDR3 nucleotide sequence: TGTGCCAGCAGTTCGCAGGGGCCTAGAAACACCATATATTTT. It yields the protein CASSSQGPRNTIYF.

This clone appeared once. This chain uses TRBV5-1 with TRBJ2-3; no clear D gene. The germline V gene has CDR1 SGHRS and CDR2 YFSETQ. This CDR3 contains 14 residues. The V gene lost 0 bases and the J gene lost 2 bases, with 7 bases spanning the gap. CDR3 region: CASSLVLFTDTQYF. CDR3 DNA sequence: TGCGCCAGCAGCTTGGTCCTGTTCACAGATACGCAGTATTTT.